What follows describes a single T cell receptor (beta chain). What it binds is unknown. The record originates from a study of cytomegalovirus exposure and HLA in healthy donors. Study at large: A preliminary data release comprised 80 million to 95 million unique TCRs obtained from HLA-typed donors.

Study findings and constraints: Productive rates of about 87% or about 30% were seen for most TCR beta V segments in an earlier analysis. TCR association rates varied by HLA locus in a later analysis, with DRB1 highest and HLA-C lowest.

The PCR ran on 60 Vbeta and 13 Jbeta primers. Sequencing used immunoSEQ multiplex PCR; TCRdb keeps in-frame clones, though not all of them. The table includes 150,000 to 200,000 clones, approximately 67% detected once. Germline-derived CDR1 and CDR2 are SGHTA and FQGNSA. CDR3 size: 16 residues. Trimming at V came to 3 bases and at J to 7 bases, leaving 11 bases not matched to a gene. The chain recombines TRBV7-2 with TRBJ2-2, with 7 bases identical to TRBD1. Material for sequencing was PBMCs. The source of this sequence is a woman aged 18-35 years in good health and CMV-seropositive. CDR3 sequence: CASSLGQPKEVGELFF. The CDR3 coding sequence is TGTGCCAGCAGCTTGGGACAGCCCAAAGAGGTCGGGGAGCTGTTTTTT.